This T cell receptor (beta chain) derives from a study of control samples from healthy donors and cancer patients. Using immunoSEQ multiplex PCR, the repertoire was profiled, and TCRdb retains in-frame clones only, with some absent. The sample carries some 120,000 clones, approximately 94% recorded once. Germline V CDR1 and CDR2: LGHNA, YNFKEQ. CDR3 size: 12 residues. Trimming stripped 2 bases from V and 6 bases from J, with 4 bases between. The chain carries TRBV4-2 and TRBJ1-4; D not resolved. Sequencing used PBMCs. The TCR comes from a man aged 50 or older with head and neck cancer. The CDR3 sequence: CASSQMDEKLFF. The CDR3, as DNA: TGTGCCAGCAGCCAAATGGATGAAAAACTGTTTTTT.